This T cell receptor (beta chain) stems from a study of shared clonotypes between healthy human individuals. Notes on the study in general: The researchers took only blood, and tissue repertoires probably look different.

Those who donated were healthy HIV-negative adults, with no recent acute infections or vaccinations reported. Trimming removed 3 bases from V and 2 bases from J, with 8 bases in between. The CDR3 consists of 14 residues. In germline, CDR1 is KGHSH, CDR2 LQKENI. Unsorted PBMC DNA was sequenced on ten immunoSEQ deep assay plates. Authors' processing steps: ImmunoSEQ yielded junction-only sequences lacking quality scores, so filtering differed. Assay used: immunoSEQ multiplex PCR; TCRdb lists only in-frame clones, some missing. The DNA was the basis for D and trimming; V, J and clone size are from that table. Of hundreds of thousands of clones in the sample, 70% to 80% are singletons; the top ten hold 10% to 15%. With regard to this clone: What it binds is not known.

Sequences were obtained from PBMCs. The chain combines TRBV18 with TRBJ1-5; D remains ambiguous. This TCR was sampled from a woman aged 40 to 55 in good health. Some clones in this sample may be carry-over from other donors' samples. The CDR3 DNA reads TGTGCCAGCTCACCCACACCGGGCAATCAGCCCCAGCATTTT. As protein: CASSPTPGNQPQHF.